Shown below are 4 T cell receptor beta chains from a single sample sequenced in a study of blood T cells in healthy people across ages. Through a sample-barcoded 5' primer and a J-beta primer mix, a second PCR was run for about 6 to 11 cycles. TCRdb reprocessed the 5' RACE reads via MiXCR and lists one record per CDR3 protein. Of about 1.6 million distinct CDR3 sequences listed, about 35% were seen once; the top ten hold roughly 10%. Sequencing input: blood. All receptors come from a woman aged 25 to 39 in good health.

Comment on this clonotype: At one end, the junction sequence differs from germline, possibly due to a read error. V is TRBV6-1 and J is TRBJ2-1; D is perhaps TRBD1 or TRBD2 (6 bases each). This CDR3 is built from 16 residues. The germline V gene has CDR1 MNHNS and CDR2 SASEGT. The CDR3 bases are TGTGCCGGCAGTGATACTTGGAGAGGAGGGGGCAATGAGCAGTTCTTC. It codes for CAGSDTWRGGGNEQFF.

CDR3 region: CASSSKTGLWTDTQYF. CDR3 nucleotide sequence: TGTGCCAGCAGCTCTAAAACGGGACTGTGGACAGATACGCAGTATTTT. This chain uses TRBV11-1 with TRBJ2-3; TRBD2 is a possible D gene (6 bases). Trimming left V 4 bases short and J 3 bases short, with 17 bases between. The CDR3 is 16 amino acids. Germline loops: CDR1 SGHAT, CDR2 FQDESV (reference sequence).

This chain uses TRBV4-1 with TRBJ2-7, with TRBD2 as a possible D gene (7 bases). Trimming took 6 bases from V and 5 from J, leaving 11 bases between them. The length of the CDR3 is 12 residues. Germline CDR1 is MGHRA and CDR2 is YSYEKL. Here the CDR3 reads CASRGGPHEQYF. The CDR3 nucleotides read TGCGCCAGCAGGGGGGGGCCCCACGAGCAGTACTTC.

The V call is TRBV14, the J call TRBJ1-6, with TRBD1 matching 8 bases. Germline V CDR1 and CDR2: SGHDN, FVKESK. With 0 bases clipped from V and 4 bases from J, the junction kept 8 bases outside the gene matches. CDR3 length: 18 amino acids. The CDR3 DNA reads as TGTGCCAGCAGCCAAGATGACGACACAGGGGGGTATAATTCACCCCTCCACTTT. Translation: CASSQDDDTGGYNSPLHF.